The 9 T cell receptor beta chains in this list originate from one sample, sequenced in a study of blood T cells in healthy people across ages. Primers used in a second PCR of about 6 to 11 cycles were a sample-barcoded 5' primer and a J-beta primer mix. TCRdb re-analysed the 5' RACE reads in MiXCR, keeping a single row per CDR3 protein. The repertoire has around 580,000 distinct CDR3 sequences, around 48% of them found once; the top ten carry around 24%. What was sequenced was blood. The receptors originated from a man of 80 years or more in good health.

The chain carries TRBV4-3 and TRBJ1-6, with unresolved D. Trimming took 0 bases from V and 7 from J, leaving 7 bases between them. CDR1 is LGHNA, CDR2 YSLEER, per germline. This CDR3 has 14 amino acids. The DNA for the CDR3 is TGCGCCAGCAGCCAAGAAACGCGGAATTCACCCCTCCACTTT. It translates to CASSQETRNSPLHF.

The chain joins TRBV4-3 to TRBJ2-1, with 8 bases identical to TRBD2. CDR1 is LGHNA and CDR2 is YSLEER in the germline V gene. The CDR3 covers 15 residues. After removal of 0 bases from V and 8 bases from J, the junction contained 6 bases not matched to a gene. The CDR3 region has the DNA TGCGCCAGCAGCCAAGACGGACTAGCCCGGGATGAGCAGTTCTTC. This encodes CASSQDGLARDEQFF.

The chain uses TRBV6-5 and TRBJ2-4; D ambiguous. The CDR3 has 15 amino acids. Germline CDR1 is MNHEY and CDR2 is SVGAGI. Trimming removed 0 bases from V and 15 bases from J, with 21 bases in between. The CDR3 here is CASSYSSGRSYERYF. The CDR3 DNA reads TGTGCCAGCAGTTACTCGTCAGGACGGTCCTACGAGCGGTACTTC.

This chain joins TRBV12-3 or TRBV12-4 and TRBJ1-2; 9 nucleotides align to TRBD1. The V segment lost 7 bases and the J segment 2 bases; nucleotides outside the gene matches: 5. The CDR3 is 14 amino acids. The CDR3 DNA is TGTGCCAGCATTCGACAGGGGGGGAACTATGGCTACACCTTC. Protein: CASIRQGGNYGYTF.

The chain has TRBV4-3 and TRBJ2-5; D is ambiguous. V was shortened by 0 bases and J by 6 bases, with 14 bases between the two germline ends. The CDR3 has 15 amino acids. From germline, CDR1 is LGHNA and CDR2 YSLEER. The DNA of the CDR3 is TGCGCCAGCAGCCAAGACCTAAGGGTTGCCCAGACCCAGTACTTC. It yields the protein CASSQDLRVAQTQYF.

CDR3 loop: CSAEGTSGGADTQYF. CDR3 DNA sequence: TGCAGTGCGGAGGGGACTAGCGGGGGGGCAGATACGCAGTATTTT. The J gene is TRBJ2-3, the V gene TRBV20-1, with TRBD2 matching over 16 bases. CDR1 and CDR2 (germline): DFQATT, SNEGSKA (reference sequence). V lost 6 bases and J lost 4; bases outside the gene matches: 4. This CDR3 contains 15 residues.

This chain connects TRBV20-1 to TRBJ2-1; D may match TRBD1 or TRBD2 (5 bases each). Germline CDR1 and CDR2: DFQATT and SNEGSKA (reference sequence). This CDR3 contains 16 residues. The V gene lost 0 bases and the J gene lost 0 bases, with 12 bases spanning the gap. For the CDR3, the DNA is TGCAGTGCTAGAGATCTCGGGACCTTCTCCTACAATGAGCAGTTCTTC. Encoded protein: CSARDLGTFSYNEQFF.

The J gene is TRBJ2-1, the V gene TRBV5-1; the match to TRBD2 covers 7 bases. Germline assignment: CDR1 SGHRS and CDR2 YFSETQ. The CDR3 consists of 15 residues. After removal of 3 bases from V and 6 bases from J, the junction contained 9 bases not matched to a gene. This chain's CDR3 is CASSSEWGRGNEQFF. CDR3 bases: TGCGCCAGCAGCTCCGAGTGGGGGAGGGGCAATGAGCAGTTCTTC.

V gene TRBV14 combines with J gene TRBJ2-1, with 9 bases matching TRBD1. Germline assignment: CDR1 SGHDN and CDR2 FVKESK. Trimming took 6 bases from V and 2 from J; bases not matched to a gene: 5. The CDR3 totals 15 residues. The CDR3 DNA is TGTGCCAGCAGACCAGGACAGGGGACCTACAATGAGCAGTTCTTC. It specifies CASRPGQGTYNEQFF.